The 31 T cell receptor beta chains listed next were all sequenced from one sample in a study of T cell responses to AZD1222 COVID-19 vaccine. Profiled with immunoSEQ multiplex PCR; TCRdb holds only in-frame clones, not every one. This sample yields 160,000 or so clones, of which about 90% are seen a single time; about 9% belongs to the top ten. The input for sequencing was peripheral blood, taken 28 days after the second AZD1222 dose. The source of these receptors is an adult who received the AZD1222 COVID-19 vaccine.

J is TRBJ1-1 and V is TRBV19, with D unclear. V shed 1 base and J shed 4 bases, with 13 bases lying between them. The germline CDR1 and CDR2 sequences are LNHDA and SQIVND (reference sequence). The CDR3 is made up of 15 amino acids. The CDR3: CASSIGSGVGTEAFF. The CDR3 nucleotides read TGTGCCAGTAGTATAGGCTCGGGTGTGGGCACTGAAGCTTTCTTT.

V usage is TRBV6-5 and J usage is TRBJ2-5, with 12 bases matching TRBD2. J lost 7 bases, V lost 2 bases, and 5 bases had no gene match. The length of the CDR3 is 15 residues. Germline CDR1 and CDR2: MNHEY and SVGAGI. In DNA, the CDR3 is TGTGCCAGCAGTTACACCCGACTAGCGGGAGTGACCCAGTACTTC. As protein: CASSYTRLAGVTQYF.

V gene TRBV7-2 combines with J gene TRBJ1-5; no reliable D call. V was shortened by 1 base and J by 2 bases, with 6 bases between the two germline ends. Germline lookup yields CDR1 SGHTA and CDR2 FQGNSA. The CDR3 loop spans 14 amino acids. CDR3 amino acids: CASSLGVGNQPQHF. CDR3 sequence (DNA): TGTGCCAGCAGCTTAGGGGTGGGCAATCAGCCCCAGCATTTT.

A single count supports this clone. V is TRBV6-5 and J is TRBJ1-1; 8 positions agree with TRBD1. The CDR3 length is 11 residues. V shed 7 bases, J shed 8 bases, and the junction held 3 bases outside the gene matches. The germline CDR1 and CDR2 sequences are MNHEY and SVGAGI. This CDR3 reads CASKTGDEAFF. CDR3 bases: TGTGCCAGCAAGACAGGGGACGAAGCTTTCTTT.

This clone turned up a few times. The V and J genes are TRBV6-5 and TRBJ2-2, with unresolved D. Germline loops: CDR1 MNHEY, CDR2 SVGAGI. The CDR3 spans 12 residues. Trimming removed 8 bases from V and 6 bases from J, with 10 bases in between. The CDR3 reads CASGDNPGELFF. CDR3 coding DNA: TGTGCCAGCGGGGATAACCCCGGGGAGCTGTTTTTT.

Worth noting for this clone: A much more abundant neighbour one base away suggests this may be a read error. The sample has other DNA sequences that encode this CDR3 too. The chain couples TRBV14 to TRBJ1-1; no definite D call. CDR3 length equals 13 residues. V lost 3 bases to trimming and J lost 1 base, with 6 bases between them. CDR1 is SGHDN and CDR2 is FVKESK in the germline V gene. The CDR3 nucleotides are TGTGCCAGCAGCCAGGGATGGAACACTGAAGCTTTCTTT. Translated: CASSQGWNTEAFF. The complete variable domain, with remaining parts taken from reference TRBV14 and TRBJ1-1, reads EAGVTQFPSHSVIEKGQTVTLRCDPISGHDNLYWYRRVMGKEIKFLLHFVKESKQDESGMPNNRFLAERTGGTYSTLKVQPAELEDSGVYFCASSQGWNTEAFFGQGTRLTVV.

V is TRBV7-3 and J is TRBJ1-1, with TRBD1 identical over 7 bases. V shed 0 bases, J shed 1 base, and the junction held 2 bases outside the gene matches. The length of the CDR3 is 15 residues. CDR1 is SGHTA, CDR2 FQGTGA, per germline. CDR3 in amino acids: CASSLTGTANTEAFF. Written as DNA, the CDR3 is TGTGCCAGCAGCTTAACAGGGACAGCGAACACTGAAGCTTTCTTT.

The table lists this clone with a count of one. The chain has TRBV13 and TRBJ1-2; no definite D call. The germline V gene encodes CDR1 PRHDT and CDR2 FYEKMQ (reference sequence). The CDR3 has 12 residues. The V end lost 3 bases, the J end lost 8 bases, and 10 bases lay between the germline ends. The DNA of the CDR3 is TGTGCCAGCAGCTTTTCGGGTGGCGGCTACACCTTC. Its translation is CASSFSGGGYTF. The full variable domain, with the rest looked up from reference TRBV13 and TRBJ1-2, is AAGVIQSPRHLIKEKRETATLKCYPIPRHDTVYWYQQGPGQDPQFLISFYEKMQSDKGSIPDRFSAQQFSDYHSELNMSSLELGDSALYFCASSFSGGGYTFGSGTRLTVV.

This clone was observed once. V is TRBV24-1 and J is TRBJ2-7, with TRBD1 matching 10 bases. J gave up 6 bases and V 3 bases, and 4 bases lay outside the gene matches. The V gene's germline CDR1 is KGHDR and CDR2 SFDVKD. There are 14 residues in the CDR3. The CDR3 here is CATSDPGQGGEQYF. CDR3 in DNA: TGTGCCACCAGTGATCCCGGACAGGGGGGCGAGCAGTACTTC.

The chain is built from TRBV4-3 and TRBJ1-4; TRBD1 matches 9 bases. V was clipped by 2 bases and J by 3 bases; unmatched bases: 10. Germline V gives CDR1 LGHNA, CDR2 YSLEER. This CDR3 has 18 residues. The CDR3 reads CASSQPPGQGFPNEKLFF. The CDR3 DNA is TGCGCCAGCAGCCAACCCCCTGGACAGGGGTTCCCTAATGAAAAACTGTTTTTT.

The V and J genes are TRBV29-1 and TRBJ1-1; TRBD1 matches at 8 bases. After removal of 6 bases from V and 4 bases from J, the junction contained 4 bases not matched to a gene. The germline CDR1 and CDR2 sequences are SQVTM and ANQGSEA. There are 12 residues in the CDR3. CDR3 amino acids: CSVVTGVTEAFF. CDR3 DNA sequence: TGCAGCGTCGTGACAGGGGTCACTGAAGCTTTCTTT.

The chain has TRBV5-5 and TRBJ1-4, with 7 bases that match TRBD1. Trimming took 4 bases from V and 5 from J; bases not matched to a gene: 5. The CDR3 consists of 14 residues. From germline, CDR1 is SGHKS and CDR2 YYEKEE (reference sequence). CDR3 sequence (DNA): TGTGCCAGCAGCCTACAGGGGCCAAATGAAAAACTGTTTTTT. This codes for CASSLQGPNEKLFF. Drawing the rest from reference TRBV5-5 and TRBJ1-4, the complete variable domain is DAGVTQSPTHLIKTRGQQVTLRCSPISGHKSVSWYQQVLGQGPQFIFQYYEKEERGRGNFPDRFSARQFPNYSSELNVNALLLGDSALYLCASSLQGPNEKLFFGSGTQLSVL.

The chain joins TRBV18 to TRBJ2-4; D gene uncertain. The CDR3 is 13 amino acids. Germline V gives CDR1 KGHSH, CDR2 LQKENI. Trimming stripped 2 bases from V and 9 bases from J, with 11 bases between. CDR3 amino acids: CASSPTFDGIQYF. In nucleotides, the CDR3 is TGTGCCAGCTCACCAACATTTGATGGCATTCAGTACTTC.

CDR3 residues: CASSWVSGNTIYF. In nucleotides, the CDR3 is TGTGCCAGCAGCTGGGTCTCTGGAAACACCATATATTTT. The chain combines TRBV14 with TRBJ1-3; D is unresolved. This CDR3 comprises 13 residues. CDR1 and CDR2 from the germline V gene are SGHDN and FVKESK. Trimming cost V 5 bases and J 0 bases, with 5 bases left between them.

V is TRBV5-4 and J is TRBJ2-7, with 14 positions matching TRBD2. The CDR3 contains 17 residues. V lost 4 bases, J lost 2 bases, and 8 bases stayed unmatched. Germline CDR1 and CDR2: SGHNT and YYREEE (reference sequence). CDR3 nucleotide sequence: TGTGCCAGCAGCCCGGGACTAGCGGGAGATACCACCTACGAGCAGTACTTC. Protein sequence: CASSPGLAGDTTYEQYF.

The chain is built from TRBV2 and TRBJ2-2; possible D gene TRBD1, 5 bases. The CDR3 is 14 amino acids. With 6 bases removed from V and 2 bases from J, the gap between germline ends came to 10 bases. The germline CDR1 and CDR2 sequences are SNHLY and FYNNEI. CDR3 DNA sequence: TGTGCCAGCAGGGGGCCCTTAAACACCGGGGAGCTGTTTTTT. Protein: CASRGPLNTGELFF.

The J gene is TRBJ2-7, the V gene TRBV18; 10 positions agree with TRBD2. Trimming cost V 6 bases and J 0 bases; bases outside gene matches: 5. The germline CDR1 and CDR2 sequences are KGHSH and LQKENI. The CDR3 totals 15 residues. For the CDR3, the DNA is TGTGCCAGCTCTCCTACTAGCGGGATCTCCTACGAGCAGTACTTC. Translation gives CASSPTSGISYEQYF.

For this clone: This sample includes further DNA sequences coding for the same CDR3. The rearrangement links TRBV7-9 to TRBJ2-3; the D is unclear. Germline V gene data show CDR1 as SEHNR and CDR2 as FQNEAQ (reference sequence). The CDR3 covers 13 residues. V lost 5 bases and J lost 3, with 9 bases in between. The CDR3 DNA follows: TGTGCCAGCAGCCGTTTAGGGACAGATACGCAGTATTTT. This gives the protein CASSRLGTDTQYF. The full variable domain, in which reference TRBV7-9 and TRBJ2-3 provide the parts outside the CDR3, is DTGVSQNPRHKITKRGQNVTFRCDPISEHNRLYWYRQTLGQGPEFLTYFQNEAQLEKSRLLSDRFSAERPKGSFSTLEIQRTEQGDSAMYLCASSRLGTDTQYFGPGTRLTVL.

CDR3 residues: CASRSGGGPYNEQFF. The CDR3 DNA is TGTGCCAGTAGATCGGGGGGAGGGCCCTACAATGAGCAGTTCTTC. This rearrangement joins TRBV19 to TRBJ2-1, with 7 bases lining up with TRBD2. CDR1 and CDR2 from the germline V gene are LNHDA and SQIVND (reference sequence). J gave up 2 bases and V 6 bases, and 7 bases lay outside the gene matches. The CDR3 length is 15 residues.

The chain combines TRBV5-8 with TRBJ2-1, with 10 bases identical to TRBD2. Germline lookup yields CDR1 SGHTS and CDR2 YDEGEE. Losses at the gene ends were 4 bases for V and 4 bases for J; bases not matched to a gene: 2. CDR3 length: 14 amino acids. The CDR3, as DNA: TGTGCCAGCAGCCGGACTAGCGGTTACAATGAGCAGTTCTTC. Protein product: CASSRTSGYNEQFF.

This rearrangement joins TRBV7-9 to TRBJ2-1; the match to TRBD2 covers 13 bases. J lost 9 bases, V lost 5 bases, and 13 bases had no gene match. Germline CDR1 and CDR2: SEHNR and FQNEAQ (reference sequence). This CDR3 spans 17 amino acids. The chain's CDR3 is CASSHLGGTSGRGEQFF. CDR3 nucleotides: TGTGCCAGCAGCCACTTGGGTGGTACTAGCGGGAGGGGTGAGCAGTTCTTC.

The chain recombines TRBV5-1 with TRBJ1-1; tentatively, D is TRBD1 (5 bases). Germline CDR1 SGHRS, CDR2 YFSETQ. Trimming took off 5 bases at V and 3 bases at J, with 11 bases between the two ends. This CDR3 has 13 residues. CDR3 coding DNA: TGCGCCAGCAGGACAGACCCGGACACTGAAGCTTTCTTT. This codes for CASRTDPDTEAFF.

This rearrangement joins TRBV9 to TRBJ1-1, with D possibly matching TRBD1 (5 bases). This CDR3 region has 13 residues. Between the trimmed V and J ends, which lost 4 bases and 10 bases, there was a span of 17 bases. The V gene's germline CDR1 is SGDLS and CDR2 YYNGEE. The CDR3 nucleotides read TGTGCCAGCAGCCCAACGGGGGGAGGGGCAGCTTTCTTT. Its protein is CASSPTGGGAAFF.

For the CDR3, the DNA is TGTGCCAGCAGCTTACTCGGTGCAACTAATGAAAAACTGTTTTTT. Translation: CASSLLGATNEKLFF. This rearrangement joins TRBV7-9 to TRBJ1-4; D gene unclear. The CDR3 runs 15 residues. Per the germline V gene, CDR1 is SEHNR and CDR2 is FQNEAQ (reference sequence). V shed 2 bases and J shed 0 bases, with 7 bases lying between them.

The chain combines TRBV24-1 with TRBJ2-7, with 9 nucleotides matching TRBD2. Per germline, CDR1 KGHDR and CDR2 SFDVKD. This CDR3 region has 12 residues. Trimming cost V 10 bases and J 0 bases; bases outside gene matches: 0. The CDR3 sequence is CATSGSSYEQYF. CDR3 DNA: TGTGCCACTAGCGGGAGCTCCTACGAGCAGTACTTC.

This chain joins TRBV19 and TRBJ2-7; TRBD2 matches 10 bases. The CDR3 is 13 amino acids. With 6 bases clipped from V and 2 bases from J, the junction kept 1 base outside the gene matches. Per germline, CDR1 LNHDA and CDR2 SQIVND (reference sequence). The CDR3 reads CASRLAGTYEQYF. The CDR3 bases are TGTGCCAGTAGACTAGCGGGAACCTACGAGCAGTACTTC.

This chain joins TRBV28 and TRBJ2-1; TRBD2 agrees at 11 bases. This CDR3 region has 14 residues. Losses at the gene ends were 5 bases for V and 12 bases for J; bases not matched to a gene: 9. Germline lookup yields CDR1 MDHEN and CDR2 SYDVKM. The CDR3 reads CASSPPLAGGRQFF. In nucleotides, the CDR3 is TGTGCCAGCAGTCCCCCGCTAGCGGGAGGTCGGCAGTTCTTC.

The chain has TRBV19 and TRBJ1-3; D possibly corresponds to TRBD1 (5 bases). This CDR3 comprises 15 residues. V was clipped by 10 bases and J by 2 bases, with 18 bases between them. Looked up from germline, CDR1 is LNHDA and CDR2 is SQIVND (reference sequence). The CDR3 is CATKAGTGTGNTIYF. The CDR3 DNA reads TGTGCCACTAAGGCCGGGACGGGGACTGGAAACACCATATATTTT. The full variable domain, rest sourced from reference TRBV19 and TRBJ1-3, is DGGITQSPKYLFRKEGQNVTLSCEQNLNHDAMYWYRQDPGQGLRLIYYSQIVNDFQKGDIAEGYSVSREKKESFPLTVTSAQKNPTAFYLCATKAGTGTGNTIYFGEGSWLTVV.

The rearrangement joins TRBV18 to TRBJ1-3; 9 positions agree with TRBD1. V gave up 3 bases and J gave up 0 bases; unmatched junction bases: 3. CDR1 KGHSH and CDR2 LQKENI come from the germline V gene. The CDR3 length is 16 residues. The CDR3 is CASSPPGQGSGNTIYF. The CDR3 coding sequence is TGTGCCAGCTCACCCCCGGGACAGGGCTCTGGAAACACCATATATTTT. The complete variable domain, with remaining parts taken from reference TRBV18 and TRBJ1-3, reads NAGVMQNPRHLVRRRGQEARLRCSPMKGHSHVYWYRQLPEEGLKFMVYLQKENIIDESGMPKERFSAEFPKEGPSILRIQQVVRGDSAAYFCASSPPGQGSGNTIYFGEGSWLTVV.

The chain couples TRBV18 to TRBJ2-7, with 7 positions matching TRBD2. Germline V CDR1 and CDR2: KGHSH, LQKENI. V dropped 2 bases and J dropped 5; count of bases not matched to a gene: 9. This CDR3 is built from 15 residues. The CDR3 protein is CASSPFREDFHEQYF. CDR3 bases: TGTGCCAGCTCACCATTCCGGGAGGATTTCCACGAGCAGTACTTC. The whole variable domain, remainder taken from reference TRBV18 and TRBJ2-7, is NAGVMQNPRHLVRRRGQEARLRCSPMKGHSHVYWYRQLPEEGLKFMVYLQKENIIDESGMPKERFSAEFPKEGPSILRIQQVVRGDSAAYFCASSPFREDFHEQYFGPGTRLTVT.

This clone has a single count. This chain joins TRBV5-4 and TRBJ1-2, with a possible D match to TRBD1 (5 bases). The CDR3 has 13 residues. The germline V and J ends were trimmed by 2 bases and 5 bases, with 10 bases remaining between them. The germline gives CDR1 SGHNT, CDR2 YYREEE (reference sequence). CDR3 sequence: CASSLREGYGYTF. In DNA form, the CDR3 reads TGTGCCAGCAGCTTACGGGAGGGGTATGGCTACACCTTC.